Listed below are T cell receptor beta chains from one sample, sequenced in a study of control samples from healthy donors and cancer patients. Sequencing used immunoSEQ multiplex PCR; TCRdb keeps in-frame clones, though not all of them. The table records 150,000 to 200,000 clones, around 88% of them present only once. Sequenced sample: blood. Every receptor here comes from a young woman in good health. CDR3s include the opening cysteine and the closing phenylalanine or tryptophan. D genes are given only for firm matches. Clone size is stated in some rows and not others, as once, few, many or a class when expanded.

d_gene	abundance	j_gene	v_gene	CDR3nt	CDR3aa
-	-	TRBJ2-2	TRBV11-2	TGTGCCAGCAGCTTCGGGGGCGCGGGCGGGGAGCTGTTTTTT	CASSFGGAGGELFF
TRBD1	-	TRBJ1-1	TRBV28	TGTGCCAGCAGGGATGGGACAGGGACCGGGAACACTGAAGCTTTCTTT	CASRDGTGTGNTEAFF
TRBD1	-	TRBJ1-3	TRBV5-1	TGCGCCAGCAGCTTATCACAGGGGGCTGGAAACACCATATATTTT	CASSLSQGAGNTIYF
-	-	TRBJ1-5	TRBV6-5	TGTGCCAGCAGCGCAACAGGAAGCAATCAGCCCCAGCATTTT	CASSATGSNQPQHF
TRBD2	once	TRBJ2-2	TRBV5-1	TGCGCCAGCAGCTTGGATGGGACTAGCGCGAACACCGGGGAGCTGTTTTTT	CASSLDGTSANTGELFF
-	-	TRBJ2-1	TRBV6-2/TRBV6-3	TGTGCCAGCAGTTACATCATACGGAAGGAGCAGTTCTTC	CASSYIIRKEQFF
TRBD1	-	TRBJ1-1	TRBV19	TGTGCCAGTAGAAGATACAGGGGGAGTACTGAAGCTTTCTTT	CASRRYRGSTEAFF
-	once	TRBJ2-5	TRBV29-1	TGCAGCGTTGAAGCAAACCAAGAGACCCAGTACTTC	CSVEANQETQYF
-	-	TRBJ1-6	TRBV6-5	TGTGCCAGCAGAGGGGGGGCTAATTCACCCCTCCACTTT	CASRGGANSPLHF
-	-	TRBJ2-3	TRBV9	TGTGCCAGCAGCGTAGTTCCGTACTCGGATACGCAGTATTTT	CASSVVPYSDTQYF
TRBD2	-	TRBJ2-2	TRBV18	TGTGCCAGCTCGCGACTAGCGGGACGGGTGAGACACGAGGAGCTGTTTTTT	CASSRLAGRVRHEELFF
TRBD1	-	TRBJ2-5	TRBV11-2	TGTGCCAGCAGCTTGGGGACAGGGGGTCAAGAGACCCAGTACTTC	CASSLGTGGQETQYF
-	-	TRBJ1-1	TRBV7-8	TGTGCCAGCAGCCTCGTACCGGGACGTCTGACTGAAGCTTTCTTT	CASSLVPGRLTEAFF
-	-	TRBJ2-6	TRBV19	TGTGCCAGTATCCTAACCGGAGGGCGAGCACTGAGTGGGGCCAACGTCCTGACTTTC	CASILTGGRALSGANVLTF
-	-	TRBJ1-6	TRBV27	TGTGCCAGCAGTCTACTTCGGGCGAGATCACCCCTCCACTTT	CASSLLRARSPLHF